The 21 T cell receptor beta chains below come from one sample, sequenced in a study of T cells after yellow fever vaccination. TCRdb ran MiXCR on the 5' RACE reads and lists one entry per CDR3 protein. Altogether roughly 310,000 distinct CDR3 sequences are present, 8.5% to 10% being singletons, with the ten largest covering about 20%. Sample: PBMCs, taken on the day of the first yellow fever vaccination. Every receptor here comes from a man between 18 and 35 years old who received the YFV17D yellow fever vaccine.

V gene TRBV5-1 combines with J gene TRBJ2-5; a weak D match, TRBD1 (5 bases). V shed 2 bases and J shed 5 bases, with 10 bases lying between them. Germline CDR1 reads SGHRS; CDR2 reads YFSETQ. This CDR3 contains 13 residues. CDR3 DNA: TGCGCCAGCAGCTTCCGGTCAGGGGAGACCCAGTACTTC. Encoded protein: CASSFRSGETQYF.

This clonotype was counted between two and nine times. CDR3 DNA: TGTGCCAGCAGCCCCGGGACGGTTGGTCTCGAGCAGTACGTC. This gives the protein CASSPGTVGLEQYV. The chain joins TRBV27 to TRBJ2-7; the D call may be TRBD1 or TRBD2 (5 bases each). Deletions cut 6 bases from V and 6 bases from J, with 18 bases between. The CDR3 sequence is 14 residues long. In germline, CDR1 is MNHEY, CDR2 SMNVEV (reference sequence).

This rearrangement joins TRBV29-1 to TRBJ2-2; D possibly uses TRBD1 or TRBD2 (5 bases each). Germline CDR1 and CDR2: SQVTM and ANQGSEA. This CDR3 spans 13 amino acids. For the CDR3, the DNA is TGCAGAGCATCTTGGGACGGCACCGGGGAGCTGTTTTTT. Amino acids: CRASWDGTGELFF.

The V call is TRBV5-1, the J call TRBJ2-3; 10 nucleotides align to TRBD1. The CDR3 covers 15 residues. V gave up 4 bases and J gave up 4 bases; unmatched junction bases: 6. CDR1 SGHRS and CDR2 YFSETQ come from the germline V gene. Written as DNA, the CDR3 is TGCGCCAGCAGCCTCGGGACAGGGGTCGCAGATACGCAGTATTTT. Protein: CASSLGTGVADTQYF.

The chain joins TRBV4-3 to TRBJ2-3; 7 bases are shared with TRBD2. The germline gives CDR1 LGHNA, CDR2 YSLEER. The junction had 8 bases not matched to a gene; V was cut back by 2 bases and J by 6 bases. The CDR3 runs to 15 residues. The CDR3 sequence: CASSQRRGSQDTQYF. CDR3 nucleotide sequence: TGCGCCAGCAGCCAACGGCGGGGGTCCCAGGATACGCAGTATTTT.

The chain is built from TRBV19 and TRBJ2-5; weak D call: TRBD1 (5 bases). Between the trimmed V and J ends, which lost 6 bases and 4 bases, there was a span of 12 bases. The CDR3 spans 13 residues. CDR1 LNHDA and CDR2 SQIVND come from the germline V gene (reference sequence). The CDR3 here is CASSDQGRETQYF. The CDR3 DNA reads as TGTGCCAGTAGCGATCAGGGAAGAGAGACCCAGTACTTC.

On this clonotype itself: One end of the junction fails to match germline, which may point to a read error. The V call is TRBV12-3 or TRBV12-4, the J call TRBJ1-2, with D uncertain. This CDR3 spans 12 amino acids. As DNA, the CDR3 is TGTGTCAGCAGTTCGGGAAACTATGGCTACACCTTC. This encodes CVSSSGNYGYTF.

This clonotype occurred many times. The chain links TRBV7-6 to TRBJ2-3; D uncertain. Per the germline V gene, CDR1 is SGHVS and CDR2 is FNYEAQ. Trimming took 3 bases from V and 7 from J, leaving 11 bases between them. This CDR3 is built from 13 residues. The CDR3 DNA sequence: TGTGCCAGCAGCTTGGAGAGTCAAAATACGCAGTATTTT. Protein product: CASSLESQNTQYF.

The V call is TRBV7-2, the J call TRBJ2-5; D is unclear. Germline V CDR1 and CDR2: SGHTA, FQGNSA. The length of the CDR3 is 13 residues. Trimming cost V 4 bases and J 5 bases, with 11 bases left between them. The CDR3 here is CASSSPALETQYF. In nucleotides, the CDR3 is TGTGCCAGCAGCTCCCCTGCCCTGGAGACCCAGTACTTC.

A few counts support this clonotype. This rearrangement joins TRBV9 to TRBJ1-2; TRBD1 aligns across 10 bases. The CDR3 is 15 residues long. The J segment lost 7 bases and the V segment lost 0 bases, leaving 6 bases of the junction unmatched. Germline lookup yields CDR1 SGDLS and CDR2 YYNGEE. For the CDR3, the DNA is TGTGCCAGCAGCGTAGCGAGACAGGGGGCAAGTGGCTACACCTTC. Its protein is CASSVARQGASGYTF. The full variable domain, its missing parts supplied by reference TRBV9 and TRBJ1-2, is DSGVTQTPKHLITATGQRVTLRCSPRSGDLSVYWYQQSLDQGLQFLIQYYNGEERAKGNILERFSAQQFPDLHSELNLSSLELGDSALYFCASSVARQGASGYTFGSGTRLTVV.

The chain has TRBV3-1 and TRBJ1-4; 9 nucleotides match TRBD1. Per the germline V gene, CDR1 is LGHDT and CDR2 is YNNKEL (reference sequence). Trimming removed 4 bases from V and 6 bases from J; junction bases left unmatched: 6. The CDR3 extends over 15 amino acids. The CDR3 loop reads CASSRWTGDDEKLFF. CDR3 nucleotides: TGTGCCAGCAGCCGATGGACAGGGGATGATGAAAAACTGTTTTTT.

This clonotype was recorded at least ten times. This chain links TRBV5-6 with TRBJ2-1; 10 bases are shared with TRBD2. This CDR3 is built from 16 residues. V trimming: 4 bases; J trimming: 6 bases; junction bases outside the gene matches: 10. CDR1 is SGHDT and CDR2 is YYEEEE in the germline V gene. CDR3 loop: CASSLLTSGESNEQFF. The CDR3 DNA follows: TGTGCCAGCAGCCTCCTTACTAGCGGGGAGTCCAATGAGCAGTTCTTC.

In this sample, this clonotype turned up many times. The chain links TRBV4-1 to TRBJ2-5; D might be TRBD2 (7 bases). Trimming took off 4 bases at V and 4 bases at J, with 19 bases between the two ends. The germline V gene encodes CDR1 MGHRA and CDR2 YSYEKL. The CDR3 covers 16 residues. The CDR3, as DNA: TGCGCCAGCAGCCCGGGGGGCCAAAGTTCAAGAGAGACCCAGTACTTC. Its translation is CASSPGGQSSRETQYF.

This clonotype was seen ten or more times. The V call is TRBV5-1, the J call TRBJ2-1; D could derive from TRBD1 or TRBD2 (5 bases each). Trimming took off 0 bases at V and 7 bases at J, with 11 bases between the two ends. CDR1 is SGHRS and CDR2 is YFSETQ in the germline V gene. CDR3 size: 14 residues. The CDR3: CASSLAGRNNEQFF. The CDR3 DNA reads as TGCGCCAGCAGCTTGGCGGGACGGAATAATGAGCAGTTCTTC.

This chain joins TRBV2 and TRBJ2-5; no reliable D call. The CDR3 sequence is 13 residues long. Trimming took off 7 bases at V and 1 base at J, with 10 bases between the two ends. Per the germline V gene, CDR1 is SNHLY and CDR2 is FYNNEI. CDR3 nucleotide sequence: TGTGCCAGCAAACGACCAGCCCAAGAGACCCAGTACTTC. The encoded protein is CASKRPAQETQYF.

CDR3 DNA sequence: TGCGCCAGCAGCTTGGCCATAGACAGAAACTATGGCTACACCTTC. This encodes CASSLAIDRNYGYTF. The V gene is TRBV5-1, the J gene TRBJ1-2; D is perhaps TRBD1 (5 bases). Germline lookup yields CDR1 SGHRS and CDR2 YFSETQ. V was cut by 0 bases and J by 2 bases, with 11 bases left in between. There are 15 residues in the CDR3.

The chain joins TRBV19 to TRBJ1-5; TRBD1 might be the D (5 bases). V was shortened by 2 bases and J by 0 bases, with 8 bases between the two germline ends. The CDR3 spans 15 residues. Germline CDR1 LNHDA, CDR2 SQIVND (reference sequence). Here the CDR3 reads CASSIRGNSNQPQHF. DNA of the CDR3: TGTGCCAGTAGTATAAGGGGAAATAGCAATCAGCCCCAGCATTTT.

This clonotype was counted between two and nine times. The V and J genes are TRBV4-3 and TRBJ1-2; D gene unclear. Germline V lookup: CDR1 LGHNA, CDR2 YSLEER. CDR3 length equals 15 residues. Trimming shortened V by 0 bases and J by 7 bases, and 15 bases separated the two germline ends. The CDR3 sequence: CASSQDRRVIGGYTF. As DNA, the CDR3 is TGCGCCAGCAGCCAAGACAGGAGGGTAATAGGTGGCTACACCTTC.

This clonotype has just a few counts. This chain connects TRBV7-9 to TRBJ1-1, with D hard to call. Per germline, CDR1 SEHNR and CDR2 FQNEAQ (reference sequence). This CDR3 is 14 amino acids long. The V and J ends lost 3 bases and 7 bases respectively, with 15 bases between them. CDR3 DNA: TGTGCCAGCAGCTTGCTGGACCAAAAGGATGAAGCTTTCTTT. It is translated as CASSLLDQKDEAFF.

This rearrangement joins TRBV5-1 to TRBJ2-7; 9 nucleotides align to TRBD1. Germline assignment: CDR1 SGHRS and CDR2 YFSETQ. Trimming cost V 0 bases and J 6 bases; bases outside gene matches: 7. CDR3 length: 15 amino acids. CDR3 nucleotides: TGCGCCAGCAGCTTGGTATACGGGACAGGGCGCGAGCAGTACTTC. Translation: CASSLVYGTGREQYF.

This clonotype was seen a handful of times. V is TRBV29-1 and J is TRBJ1-1, with D possibly being TRBD1 (5 bases). Trimming shortened V by 4 bases and J by 8 bases, and 14 bases separated the two germline ends. This CDR3 is built from 12 residues. Looked up from germline, CDR1 is SQVTM and CDR2 is ANQGSEA. In DNA form, the CDR3 reads TGCAGCGTTGGATGGTCGGGGCTAGAAGCTTTCTTT. It yields the protein CSVGWSGLEAFF.